Below are 13 T cell receptor beta chains sequenced from a single sample in a study of CD8 T cells in ankylosing spondylitis. MiXCR was run by TCRdb on the 5' RACE reads, yielding one entry per CDR3 protein. The data show hundreds of thousands of distinct CDR3 sequences, roughly 12% seen once. Antigens of these TCRs are unknown. Study results and limitations: Blood from ankylosing spondylitis patients appeared to carry a characteristic roughly eight-variant TCR beta motif.

The specimen sequenced was blood, either unsorted or a sorted T cell fraction (not recorded which). These receptors came from a male donor with ankylosing spondylitis.

The V gene is TRBV15, the J gene TRBJ2-1, with D unresolved. The CDR3 has 12 residues. Between the trimmed V and J ends, which lost 2 bases and 5 bases, there was a span of 4 bases. Germline CDR1 is LNHNV and CDR2 is YYDKDF (reference sequence). The chain's CDR3 is CATSRLNNEQFF. CDR3 DNA: TGTGCCACCAGCAGACTCAACAATGAGCAGTTCTTC.

In its sample, this clonotype was seen a few times. The V call is TRBV12-3 or TRBV12-4, the J call TRBJ2-7, with 14 bases matching TRBD2. V gave up 6 bases and J gave up 0 bases; unmatched junction bases: 1. CDR3 length: 15 residues. CDR3 nucleotide sequence: TGTGCCAGCAGGGGACTAGCGGGGGCCTCCTACGAGCAGTACTTC. Its translation is CASRGLAGASYEQYF.

Many counts were recorded for this clonotype. V gene TRBV29-1 combines with J gene TRBJ2-7, with a possible D match to TRBD1 (5 bases). V was cut by 6 bases and J by 3 bases, with 12 bases left in between. There are 12 residues in the CDR3. Germline V gives CDR1 SQVTM, CDR2 ANQGSEA. The CDR3 loop reads CSVQRGGYEQYF. The CDR3, as DNA: TGCAGCGTCCAAAGGGGCGGCTACGAGCAGTACTTC.

The V call is TRBV24-1, the J call TRBJ2-2, with TRBD2 as a possible D gene (6 bases). This CDR3 has 14 residues. CDR1 KGHDR and CDR2 SFDVKD come from the germline V gene. Trimming removed 4 bases at V and 7 bases at J, with 12 bases between. The CDR3 region has the DNA TGTGCCACCAGTGAGTCGGGAGAAGTCGGGGAGCTGTTTTTT. Translation: CATSESGEVGELFF.

This clonotype has just a few counts. The gene calls are TRBV7-9 and TRBJ1-2, with a tentative D call TRBD1 (5 bases). The V end was cut by 7 bases, the J end by 2 bases, with 14 bases between. CDR1 SEHNR and CDR2 FQNEAQ come from the germline V gene (reference sequence). The CDR3 sequence is 14 residues long. The CDR3: CASTQLWGNYGYTF. CDR3 coding DNA: TGTGCCAGCACCCAACTTTGGGGGAACTATGGCTACACCTTC.

This clonotype was seen a handful of times. The chain combines TRBV7-2 with TRBJ1-5; no definite D call. In germline, CDR1 is SGHTA, CDR2 FQGNSA. This CDR3 is built from 13 residues. The ends were cut back, 0 bases at V and 6 bases at J, with 6 bases in the middle. The CDR3 nucleotides read TGTGCCAGCAGCTTAGCGGCCCTTCAGCCCCAGCATTTT. Protein: CASSLAALQPQHF.

In this sample, this clonotype turned up a few times. This chain links TRBV20-1 with TRBJ2-1; D is unclear. Germline CDR1 is DFQATT and CDR2 is SNEGSKA (reference sequence). The CDR3 covers 16 residues. V lost 2 bases to trimming and J lost 3 bases, with 17 bases between them. In nucleotides, the CDR3 is TGCAGTGCTAGACTTAGCACGTCGTCTCTCTACAATGAGCAGTTCTTC. This encodes CSARLSTSSLYNEQFF.

In its sample, this clonotype was seen many times. CDR3 loop: CASSPTGGNTEAFF. CDR3 sequence (DNA): TGTGCCAGCAGCCCGACAGGGGGGAACACTGAAGCTTTCTTT. The V and J genes are TRBV12-3 or TRBV12-4 and TRBJ1-1; 9 positions match TRBD1. The CDR3 is 14 residues long. Trimming cost V 6 bases and J 1 base; bases outside gene matches: 3.

The chain is built from TRBV6-2 or TRBV6-3 and TRBJ2-3, with a possible D match to TRBD2 (5 bases). Germline assignment: CDR1 MNHEY and CDR2 SVGEGT. The CDR3 has 17 residues. Trimming shortened V by 5 bases and J by 8 bases, and 26 bases separated the two germline ends. The CDR3 DNA is TGTGCCAGCAGTCTAGCCTACGACTGGGTGGCGGAGCCTACGCAGTATTTT. Protein product: CASSLAYDWVAEPTQYF.

This clonotype turned up a few times. The chain combines TRBV5-6 with TRBJ1-1; D unclear. This CDR3 is built from 13 residues. Trimming took off 2 bases at V and 3 bases at J, with 8 bases between the two ends. Per germline, CDR1 SGHDT and CDR2 YYEEEE. CDR3 amino acids: CASSFEGDTEAFF. DNA of the CDR3: TGTGCCAGCAGCTTCGAAGGTGACACTGAAGCTTTCTTT.

The chain has TRBV27 and TRBJ1-5, with TRBD1 matching over 7 bases. CDR1 is MNHEY and CDR2 is SMNVEV in the germline V gene (reference sequence). V shed 5 bases, J shed 9 bases, and the junction held 7 bases outside the gene matches. The CDR3 length is 13 residues. CDR3 in amino acids: CASSTGAGWPQHF. The CDR3 region has the DNA TGTGCCAGCAGTACAGGGGCAGGGTGGCCCCAGCATTTT.

The rearrangement links TRBV14 to TRBJ2-7, with 10 positions matching TRBD2. CDR3 size: 17 residues. Germline V CDR1 and CDR2: SGHDN, FVKESK. V was pared by 0 bases and J by 7 bases, with 12 bases of the junction left unmatched. The CDR3 DNA is TGTGCCAGCAGCCAAGATCCCGCTAGCGGGAGTAGGGTAGAGCAGTACTTC. Protein product: CASSQDPASGSRVEQYF.

The DNA for the CDR3 is TGTGCCAGCAGTTCAACGGGAGGGCCCTACGAGCAGTACTTC. Its protein product is CASSSTGGPYEQYF. The chain recombines TRBV12-3 or TRBV12-4 with TRBJ2-7; 8 bases fit TRBD2. Trimming cost V 4 bases and J 2 bases; bases outside gene matches: 4. CDR3 length equals 14 residues.